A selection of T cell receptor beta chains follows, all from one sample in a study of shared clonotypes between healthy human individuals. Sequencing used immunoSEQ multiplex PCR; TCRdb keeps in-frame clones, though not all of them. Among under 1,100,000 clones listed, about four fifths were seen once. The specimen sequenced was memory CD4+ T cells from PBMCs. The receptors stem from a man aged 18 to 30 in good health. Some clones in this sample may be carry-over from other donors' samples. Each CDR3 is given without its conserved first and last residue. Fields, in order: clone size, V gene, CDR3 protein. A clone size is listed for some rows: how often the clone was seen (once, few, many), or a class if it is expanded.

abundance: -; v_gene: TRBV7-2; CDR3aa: ASSSRSLPGLYNEQF
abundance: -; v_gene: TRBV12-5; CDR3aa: ASGSGWNEQF
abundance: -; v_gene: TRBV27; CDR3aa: ASRPGQAPTEAF
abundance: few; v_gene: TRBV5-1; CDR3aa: ASSGYGQGGTMRY
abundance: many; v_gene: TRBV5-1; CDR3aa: ASSSGTFFTGELF
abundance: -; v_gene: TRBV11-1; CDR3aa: ASSLVGRTREETQY
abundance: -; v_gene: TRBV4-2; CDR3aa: ASRGGKGEAF
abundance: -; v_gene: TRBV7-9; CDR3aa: ASSLTMGPYEQY
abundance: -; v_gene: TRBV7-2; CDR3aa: ASSLTAGGPTNYEQY
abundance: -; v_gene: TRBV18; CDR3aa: ASSPISDQRDEQY
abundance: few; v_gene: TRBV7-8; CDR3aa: ASSGQLNTEAF
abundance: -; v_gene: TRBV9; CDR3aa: ASSVAGALGETQY
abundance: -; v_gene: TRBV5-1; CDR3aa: ASSLATSGSIDEQF
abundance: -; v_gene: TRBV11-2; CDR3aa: ASSVRELQETQY
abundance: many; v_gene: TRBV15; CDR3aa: ATRSAQNENYGYT
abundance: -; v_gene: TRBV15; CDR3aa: ATSRGLSGEQY
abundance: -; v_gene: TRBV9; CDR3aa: ASSVGPVELDTQY
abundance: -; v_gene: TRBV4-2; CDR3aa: ASSSENTEAF
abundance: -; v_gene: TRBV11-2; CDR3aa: ASSVLAGFAMNEQY
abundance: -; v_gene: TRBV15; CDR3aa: ATSREVRNEQF